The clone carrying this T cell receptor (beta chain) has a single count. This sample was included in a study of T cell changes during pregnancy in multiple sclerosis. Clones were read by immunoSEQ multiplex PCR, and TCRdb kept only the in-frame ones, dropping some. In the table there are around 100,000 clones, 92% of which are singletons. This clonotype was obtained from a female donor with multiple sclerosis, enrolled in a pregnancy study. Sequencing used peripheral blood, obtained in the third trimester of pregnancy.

CDR3 in DNA: TGTGCCTGGAAAGGTGGGCAGAGCTCCTACAATGAGCAGTTCTTC. Translating it yields CAWKGGQSSYNEQFF. The V and J genes are TRBV30 and TRBJ2-1; D gene ambiguous. V lost 4 bases and J lost 0, with 13 bases in between. Germline V lookup: CDR1 GTSNPN, CDR2 SVGIG (reference sequence). The CDR3 totals 15 residues.